This T cell receptor beta chain was recovered during a study of patients and donors after allogeneic stem cell transplantation. This clonotype was seen at least ten times. MiXCR was run by TCRdb on the RT-PCR reads, yielding one entry per CDR3 protein. This table holds 150,000 to 200,000 distinct CDR3 sequences, 25% to 35% found once. The ends were cut back, 1 base at V and 3 bases at J, with 7 bases in the middle. CDR3 length equals 14 residues. The V gene's germline CDR1 is MNHEY and CDR2 SVGEGT. This receptor was obtained from a human donor who was either an allogeneic HSCT recipient or a stem cell or donor lymphocyte infusion donor (not recorded which). It is not recorded whose cells these are; they may come from a transplant donor. Sequences were obtained from blood, either unsorted or a sorted T cell fraction (not recorded which). The chain is built from TRBV6-2 or TRBV6-3 and TRBJ1-5; no definite D call. The CDR3 DNA reads as TGTGCCAGCAGTTACTTGGTTCTCAATCAGCCCCAGCATTTT. It translates to CASSYLVLNQPQHF.